This T cell receptor beta chain is from a study of Ad26.COV2.S vaccination and SARS-CoV-2 variants. Using immunoSEQ multiplex PCR, the repertoire was profiled, and TCRdb retains in-frame clones only, with some absent. In the table there are approximately 500,000 clones, roughly 87% of which are singletons. Treatment described: some 19 received Ad26.COV2.S at low or high dose, single or two shots; 5 received placebo; per-sample allocation not given. Following the first vaccine or placebo injection, samples were taken on day 63. Cohort 1b enrolled adults aged 18-55 years in Boston. The germline CDR1 and CDR2 sequences are SGHTA and FQGTGA. Trimming took 4 bases from V and 1 from J, leaving 10 bases between them. The CDR3 spans 14 residues. General study results and limits: Researchers reported similar non-spike TCR breadth in vaccine and placebo recipients.

Note on this clone: What it binds is not known.

The receptor was derived from a person between 18 and 59 years old who received the Ad26.COV2.S COVID-19 vaccine or a placebo. Sequenced material: peripheral blood, taken in a trial of Ad26.COV2.S vaccine versus placebo. The chain uses TRBV7-3 and TRBJ1-1; unclear D gene. The CDR3 spells CASSSSPGNTEAFF. DNA of the CDR3: TGTGCCAGCAGCTCCTCCCCGGGGAACACTGAAGCTTTCTTT.